This T cell receptor beta chain was observed in a study of vaccination effects on CD4 cells after COVID-19. TCRdb keeps only in-frame clones here, not all; method: immunoSEQ multiplex PCR. The table includes around 46,000 clones, under 80% detected once. Notes on the study in general: Both infection-induced and vaccine-induced clones contracted markedly at late post-vaccination timepoints.

About this clone: As yet, its antigen is unknown.

Pools of viral peptides were used by the ViraFEST assay to expand antigen-specific CD4+ T cells ahead of sequencing. Culture lasted around eleven days before CD4+ T cell isolation. Confirmation by PCR established that the person had SARS-CoV-2 infection between March and December 2020. Researchers reported culturing 2 million to 2.5 million PBMC in each well, adding 10 IU/ml IL-2 and about 9.5 ug/ml peptides. This clonotype originated in a human donor who had a prior SARS-CoV-2 infection. Sequenced here: CD4+ T cells from PBMCs cultured with a peptide pool, sampled before COVID-19 vaccination.

The CDR3 DNA reads as TGTGCCAGTAGTAATTGGGGGGGAGACAGCACAGATACGCAGTATTTT. Amino acids: CASSNWGGDSTDTQYF. The genes are TRBV19 and TRBJ2-3; 7 bases line up with TRBD2. Germline V CDR1 and CDR2: LNHDA, SQIVND (reference sequence). This CDR3 has 16 residues. With V trimmed by 4 bases and J by 0 bases, 7 bases remained unmatched. Drawing the rest from reference TRBV19 and TRBJ2-3, the complete variable domain is DGGITQSPKYLFRKEGQNVTLSCEQNLNHDAMYWYRQDPGQGLRLIYYSQIVNDFQKGDIAEGYSVSREKKESFPLTVTSAQKNPTAFYLCASSNWGGDSTDTQYFGPGTRLTVL.